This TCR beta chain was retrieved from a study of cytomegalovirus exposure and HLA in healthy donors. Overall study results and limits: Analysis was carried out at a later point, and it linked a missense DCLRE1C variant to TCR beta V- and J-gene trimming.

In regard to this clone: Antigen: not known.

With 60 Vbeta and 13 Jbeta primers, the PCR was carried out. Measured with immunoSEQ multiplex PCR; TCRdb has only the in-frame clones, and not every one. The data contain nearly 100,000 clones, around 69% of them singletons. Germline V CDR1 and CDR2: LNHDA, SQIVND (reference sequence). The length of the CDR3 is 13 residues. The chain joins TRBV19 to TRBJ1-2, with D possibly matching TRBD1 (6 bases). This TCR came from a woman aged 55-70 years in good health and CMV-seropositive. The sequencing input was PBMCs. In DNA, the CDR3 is TGTGCAACAGGGACATCTGACTTCATTGGCTACACCTTC. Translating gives CATGTSDFIGYTF.